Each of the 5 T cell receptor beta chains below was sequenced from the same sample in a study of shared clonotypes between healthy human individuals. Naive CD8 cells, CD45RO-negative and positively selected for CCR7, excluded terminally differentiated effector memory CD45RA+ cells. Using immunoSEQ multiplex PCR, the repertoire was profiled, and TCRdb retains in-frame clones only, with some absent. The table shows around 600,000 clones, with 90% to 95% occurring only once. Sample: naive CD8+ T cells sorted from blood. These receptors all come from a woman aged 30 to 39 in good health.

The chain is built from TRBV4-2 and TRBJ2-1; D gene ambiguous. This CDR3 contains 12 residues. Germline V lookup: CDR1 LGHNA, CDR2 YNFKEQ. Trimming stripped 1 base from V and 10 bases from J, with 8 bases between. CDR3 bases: TGTGCCAGCAGCCAAGGATTGCAGGAGCAGTTCTTC. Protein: CASSQGLQEQFF.

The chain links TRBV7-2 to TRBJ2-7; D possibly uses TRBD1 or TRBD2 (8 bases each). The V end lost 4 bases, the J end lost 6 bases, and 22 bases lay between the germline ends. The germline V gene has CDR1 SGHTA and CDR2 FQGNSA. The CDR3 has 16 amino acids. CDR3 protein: CASSSRTGRGAGEQYF. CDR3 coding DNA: TGTGCCAGCAGCTCGAGGACAGGGCGGGGGGCAGGCGAGCAGTACTTC.

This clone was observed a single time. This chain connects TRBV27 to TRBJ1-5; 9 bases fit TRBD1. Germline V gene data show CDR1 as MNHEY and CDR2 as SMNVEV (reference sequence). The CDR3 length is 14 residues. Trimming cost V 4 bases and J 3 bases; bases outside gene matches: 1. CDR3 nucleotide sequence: TGTGCCAGCAGTTGGACAGGGGACAATCAGCCCCAGCATTTT. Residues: CASSWTGDNQPQHF.

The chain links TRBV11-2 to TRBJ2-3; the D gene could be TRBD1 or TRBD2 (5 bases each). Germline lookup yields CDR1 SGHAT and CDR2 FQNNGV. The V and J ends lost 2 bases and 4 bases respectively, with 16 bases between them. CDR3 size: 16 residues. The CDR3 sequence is CASSLTGTHLADTQYF. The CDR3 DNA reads TGTGCCAGCAGCTTAACCGGGACCCACCTCGCAGATACGCAGTATTTT.

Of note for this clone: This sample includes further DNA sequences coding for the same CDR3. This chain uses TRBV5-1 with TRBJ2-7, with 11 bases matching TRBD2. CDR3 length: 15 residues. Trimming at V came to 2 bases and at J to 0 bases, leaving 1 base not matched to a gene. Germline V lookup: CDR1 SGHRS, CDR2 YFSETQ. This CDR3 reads CASSLTSGSSYEQYF. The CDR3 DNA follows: TGCGCCAGCAGCTTAACTAGCGGGAGCTCCTACGAGCAGTACTTC.